One and the same sample provided the 19 T cell receptor beta chains below, sequenced in a study of shared clonotypes between healthy human individuals. CD45RO-negative, CCR7-positively selected cells formed the naive CD8 fraction, excluding terminally differentiated effector memory CD45RA+ cells. Sequencing used immunoSEQ multiplex PCR; TCRdb keeps in-frame clones, though not all of them. Of about 1,800,000 clones listed, about 95% are singletons. The sequenced sample was naive CD8+ T cells sorted from blood. These receptors all come from a man younger than 30 in good health.

The count of this clone is one. The chain has TRBV2 and TRBJ2-7; no reliable D call. Germline CDR1 and CDR2: SNHLY and FYNNEI. The CDR3 is made up of 12 amino acids. V gave up 7 bases and J gave up 0 bases, with 7 bases separating them. For the CDR3, the DNA is TGTGCCAGCATAGTCGTCTCCTACGAGCAGTACTTC. It codes for CASIVVSYEQYF.

The rearrangement joins TRBV14 to TRBJ2-3; 8 bases match TRBD1. This CDR3 comprises 17 residues. CDR1 is SGHDN, CDR2 FVKESK, per germline. The junction had 7 bases not matched to a gene; V was cut back by 2 bases and J by 0 bases. The CDR3 DNA follows: TGTGCCAGCAGCCAAAGGGACGCAGGGGGCAGCACAGATACGCAGTATTTT. It encodes CASSQRDAGGSTDTQYF.

The V gene is TRBV4-1, the J gene TRBJ2-2; 13 nucleotides match TRBD2. The trim removed 5 bases at V and 6 bases at J, leaving 3 bases unmatched. The CDR3 spans 15 residues. Germline V gene lookup returns CDR1 MGHRA and CDR2 YSYEKL. The CDR3 loop reads CASSGTSGVSGELFF. The DNA for the CDR3 is TGCGCCAGCAGCGGGACTAGCGGGGTATCCGGGGAGCTGTTTTTT.

J is TRBJ1-3 and V is TRBV13; 7 nucleotides match TRBD1. This CDR3 spans 15 amino acids. The trim removed 2 bases at V and 4 bases at J, leaving 5 bases unmatched. Germline V gene sequence: CDR1 PRHDT, CDR2 FYEKMQ (reference sequence). CDR3 bases: TGTGCCAGCAGCTTAAAAGGGGGCAAAGGAAACACCATATATTTT. Encoded protein: CASSLKGGKGNTIYF.

This chain uses TRBV5-4 with TRBJ1-6; D unresolved. The CDR3 sequence is 13 residues long. Trimming removed 0 bases at V and 13 bases at J, with 11 bases between. Germline V lookup: CDR1 SGHNT, CDR2 YYREEE (reference sequence). The CDR3 is CASSLDNYTPLHF. The CDR3 nucleotides read TGTGCCAGCAGCTTGGACAATTATACGCCCCTCCACTTT.

The genes are TRBV30 and TRBJ1-1; D is perhaps TRBD1 (5 bases). Trimming cost V 1 base and J 4 bases, with 13 bases left between them. The CDR3 extends over 14 amino acids. Germline V lookup: CDR1 GTSNPN, CDR2 SVGIG (reference sequence). The CDR3 bases are TGTGCCTGGAGTGCAGGGATTTTCACCACTGAAGCTTTCTTT. Amino acid sequence: CAWSAGIFTTEAFF. The full variable domain, its missing parts supplied by reference TRBV30 and TRBJ1-1, is SQTIHQWPATLVQPVGSPLSLECTVEGTSNPNLYWYRQAAGRGLQLLFYSVGIGQISSEVPQNLSASRPQDRQFILSSKKLLLSDSGFYLCAWSAGIFTTEAFFGQGTRLTVV.

The CDR3 sequence: CASSLSWSSGNEQFF. CDR3 DNA sequence: TGTGCCAGCAGTTTATCGTGGTCTTCGGGCAATGAGCAGTTCTTC. This rearrangement joins TRBV27 to TRBJ2-1, with D unresolved. The germline CDR1 and CDR2 sequences are MNHEY and SMNVEV (reference sequence). This CDR3 has 15 amino acids. With 0 bases removed from V and 6 bases from J, the gap between germline ends came to 12 bases.

J is TRBJ1-1 and V is TRBV4-2; maybe TRBD1 (6 bases). CDR3 length: 15 amino acids. Germline assignment: CDR1 LGHNA and CDR2 YNFKEQ. V was pared by 1 base and J by 1 base, with 10 bases between. CDR3 nucleotides: TGTGCCAGCAGCCAAGGGCTACAGGGGAACACTGAAGCTTTCTTT. It codes for CASSQGLQGNTEAFF.

V gene TRBV30 combines with J gene TRBJ1-5; no clear D gene. The CDR3 is 13 residues long. Per the germline V gene, CDR1 is GTSNPN and CDR2 is SVGIG (reference sequence). The ends were cut back, 1 base at V and 7 bases at J, with 11 bases in the middle. DNA for the CDR3: TGTGCCTGGAGTGAAAATCAGAGGCAGCCCCAGCATTTT. Translating gives CAWSENQRQPQHF.

The rearrangement links TRBV7-9 to TRBJ2-2; possibly TRBD1 for D (5 bases). The CDR3 covers 16 residues. The germline V and J ends were trimmed by 1 base and 3 bases, with 12 bases remaining between them. The germline CDR1 and CDR2 sequences are SEHNR and FQNEAQ (reference sequence). CDR3 sequence (DNA): TGTGCCAGCAGCTTAGTAGGGGATAGAGACACCGGGGAGCTGTTTTTT. Translating it yields CASSLVGDRDTGELFF.

The count of this clone is one. This same CDR3 is encoded by further DNA sequences in the sample. The J gene is TRBJ2-5, the V gene TRBV6-6, with D possibly matching TRBD2 (6 bases). The CDR3 covers 13 residues. Deletions cut 5 bases from V and 4 bases from J, with 11 bases between. CDR1 and CDR2 from the germline V gene are MNHNY and SVGAGI (reference sequence). The CDR3 DNA is TGTGCCAGCAGTCCGGGACTCCGAGAGACCCAGTACTTC. This codes for CASSPGLRETQYF.

This rearrangement joins TRBV19 to TRBJ2-2; no firm D call. V was pared by 3 bases and J by 4 bases, with 6 bases between. This CDR3 comprises 13 residues. The V gene's germline CDR1 is LNHDA and CDR2 SQIVND (reference sequence). CDR3 in amino acids: CASSIIVTGELFF. The DNA of the CDR3 is TGTGCCAGTAGTATTATTGTCACCGGGGAGCTGTTTTTT.

The chain links TRBV9 to TRBJ2-7, with 13 bases aligning to TRBD2. This CDR3 is built from 16 residues. The germline V gene encodes CDR1 SGDLS and CDR2 YYNGEE. The junction had 8 bases not matched to a gene; V was cut back by 4 bases and J by 4 bases. CDR3 residues: CASSPTSGGAAYEQYF. As DNA, the CDR3 is TGTGCCAGCAGCCCTACTAGCGGGGGGGCCGCATACGAGCAGTACTTC.

V usage is TRBV28 and J usage is TRBJ2-2; tentative D call: TRBD1 (6 bases). Germline CDR1 and CDR2: MDHEN and SYDVKM. The CDR3 totals 15 residues. V dropped 4 bases and J dropped 5 bases, with 14 bases sitting between them. CDR3 DNA sequence: TGTGCCAGCAGTTATTCCGGGACAAGGACCGGGGAGCTGTTTTTT. This translates into CASSYSGTRTGELFF.

The CDR3 loop is CATKTGADYGYTF. In DNA, the CDR3 is TGTGCCACCAAGACAGGTGCAGACTATGGCTACACCTTC. The gene calls are TRBV27 and TRBJ1-2, with a weak D call TRBD1 (6 bases). Germline values: CDR1 MNHEY, CDR2 SMNVEV (reference sequence). The V and J ends lost 10 bases and 3 bases respectively, with 15 bases between them. CDR3 length: 13 residues.

The gene calls are TRBV7-2 and TRBJ1-4, with 9 bases aligning to TRBD1. CDR3 length: 16 residues. V dropped 3 bases and J dropped 5; count of bases not matched to a gene: 7. Germline V CDR1 and CDR2: SGHTA, FQGNSA. The CDR3 protein is CASSFGLQGANEKLFF. CDR3 coding DNA: TGTGCCAGCAGCTTCGGCTTACAGGGGGCGAATGAAAAACTGTTTTTT.

The rearrangement joins TRBV6-5 to TRBJ2-1, with D tentatively TRBD2 (5 bases). There are 16 residues in the CDR3. Germline V CDR1 and CDR2: MNHEY, SVGAGI. Trimming removed 2 bases at V and 3 bases at J, with 14 bases between. CDR3 nucleotide sequence: TGTGCCAGCAGTTACAATCGGGAAGGAAACTACAATGAGCAGTTCTTC. Protein: CASSYNREGNYNEQFF.

This chain connects TRBV9 to TRBJ2-3; TRBD2 agrees at 10 bases. The CDR3 covers 16 residues. In germline, CDR1 is SGDLS, CDR2 YYNGEE. The junction had 6 bases not matched to a gene; V was cut back by 1 base and J by 4 bases. In DNA, the CDR3 is TGTGCCAGCAGCGTAAGTAGCGGGGGGTTCTCAGATACGCAGTATTTT. It specifies CASSVSSGGFSDTQYF. Drawing the rest from reference TRBV9 and TRBJ2-3, the complete variable domain is DSGVTQTPKHLITATGQRVTLRCSPRSGDLSVYWYQQSLDQGLQFLIQYYNGEERAKGNILERFSAQQFPDLHSELNLSSLELGDSALYFCASSVSSGGFSDTQYFGPGTRLTVL.

This clone was observed a single time. The genes are TRBV12-1 and TRBJ1-2; TRBD1, the table's D call, was not compared with the DNA. TRBV12-1 is flagged as a pseudogene. CDR3 length equals 16 residues. The CDR3 DNA is TGTGCCAGCAGCTCACCGCAGGGGGCGCTTGACTATGGCTACACCTTC. Encoded protein: CASSSPQGALDYGYTF.